The sequence of this T cell receptor (beta chain) was determined in a study of blood T cell repertoires in COVID-19. Assay used: immunoSEQ multiplex PCR; TCRdb lists only in-frame clones, some missing. The sample records approximately 310,000 clones, 70% to 90% being singletons. The TCR comes from a woman between 45 and 65 years old who had recovered from COVID-19. The sample was peripheral blood.

The CDR3 protein is CAWSQVGQGAIYGYTF. The CDR3 DNA sequence: TGTGCCTGGAGTCAAGTCGGACAGGGGGCAATCTATGGCTACACCTTC. This rearrangement joins TRBV30 to TRBJ1-2, with 11 bases that match TRBD1. Germline V CDR1 and CDR2: GTSNPN, SVGIG (reference sequence). The CDR3 loop spans 16 amino acids. J lost 4 bases, V lost 2 bases, and 9 bases had no gene match.